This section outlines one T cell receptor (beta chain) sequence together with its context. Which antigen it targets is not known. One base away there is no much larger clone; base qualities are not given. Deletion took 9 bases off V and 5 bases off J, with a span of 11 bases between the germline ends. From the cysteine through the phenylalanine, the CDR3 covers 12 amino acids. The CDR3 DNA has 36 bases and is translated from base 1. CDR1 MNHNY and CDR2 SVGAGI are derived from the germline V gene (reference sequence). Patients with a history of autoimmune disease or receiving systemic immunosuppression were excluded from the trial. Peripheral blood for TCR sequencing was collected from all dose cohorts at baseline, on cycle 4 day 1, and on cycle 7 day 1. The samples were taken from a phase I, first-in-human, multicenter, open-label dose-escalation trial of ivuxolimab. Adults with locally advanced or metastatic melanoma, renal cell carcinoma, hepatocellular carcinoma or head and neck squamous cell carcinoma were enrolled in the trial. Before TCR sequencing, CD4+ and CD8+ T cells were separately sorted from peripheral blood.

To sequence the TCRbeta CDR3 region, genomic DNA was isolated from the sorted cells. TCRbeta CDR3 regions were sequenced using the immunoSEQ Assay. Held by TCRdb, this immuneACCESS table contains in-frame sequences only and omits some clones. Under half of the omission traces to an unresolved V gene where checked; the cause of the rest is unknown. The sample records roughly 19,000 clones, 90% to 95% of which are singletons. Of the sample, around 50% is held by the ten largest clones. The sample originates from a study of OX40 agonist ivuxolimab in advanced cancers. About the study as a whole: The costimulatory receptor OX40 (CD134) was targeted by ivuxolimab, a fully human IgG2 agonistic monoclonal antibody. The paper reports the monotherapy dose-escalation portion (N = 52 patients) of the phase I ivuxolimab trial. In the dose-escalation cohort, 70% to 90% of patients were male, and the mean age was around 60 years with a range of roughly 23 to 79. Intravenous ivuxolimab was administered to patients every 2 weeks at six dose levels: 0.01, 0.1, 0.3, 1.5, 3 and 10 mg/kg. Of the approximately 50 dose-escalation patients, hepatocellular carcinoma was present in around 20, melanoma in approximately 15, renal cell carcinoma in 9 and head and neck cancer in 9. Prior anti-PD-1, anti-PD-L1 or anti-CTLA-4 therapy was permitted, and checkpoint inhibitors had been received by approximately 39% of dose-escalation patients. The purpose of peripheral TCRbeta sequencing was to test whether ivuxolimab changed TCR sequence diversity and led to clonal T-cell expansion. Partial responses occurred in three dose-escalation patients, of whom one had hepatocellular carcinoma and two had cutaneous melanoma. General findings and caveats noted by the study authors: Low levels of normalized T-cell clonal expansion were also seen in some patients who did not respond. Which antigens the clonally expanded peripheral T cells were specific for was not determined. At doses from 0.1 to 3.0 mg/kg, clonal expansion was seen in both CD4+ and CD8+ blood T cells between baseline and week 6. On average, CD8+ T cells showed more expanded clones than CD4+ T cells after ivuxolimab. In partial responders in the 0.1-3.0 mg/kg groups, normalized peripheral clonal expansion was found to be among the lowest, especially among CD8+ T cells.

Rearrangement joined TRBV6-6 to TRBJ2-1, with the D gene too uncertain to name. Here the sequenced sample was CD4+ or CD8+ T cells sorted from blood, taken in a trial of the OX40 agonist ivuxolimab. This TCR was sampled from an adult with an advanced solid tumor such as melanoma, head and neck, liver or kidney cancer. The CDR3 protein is CASRLPDNEQFF. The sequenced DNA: TGTGCCAGTAGACTCCCTGACAATGAGCAGTTCTTC.